The clone carrying this T cell receptor (beta chain) was found a few times. The data were taken from a study of blood T cell repertoires in COVID-19. Looking at the study overall: Acute and convalescent COVID-19 samples came from the United States, Italy and Spain. Sample material is recorded as cDNA or gDNA derived from T cells, B-cell-depleted T cells, or PBMCs.

Germline CDR1 KGHDR, CDR2 SFDVKD. The CDR3 spans 15 residues. With 6 bases removed from V and 3 bases from J, the gap between germline ends came to 16 bases. In the authors' workflow: Reference gene primer amplification gave nucleated cell count estimates. Sequencing used immunoSEQ multiplex PCR; TCRdb keeps in-frame clones, though not all of them. V and J calls and clone size are those listed in that table; D and trimming were worked out from the DNA. Counted here are 100,000 or so clones, approximately 91% occurring once; the ten biggest clones make up 0.97%. The sequence came from a man in his 60s with acute or convalescent COVID-19. Material for sequencing was peripheral blood. V usage is TRBV24-1 and J usage is TRBJ1-1, with a weak D call TRBD1 (6 bases). CDR3 protein: CATSRGTGTDTEAFF. Here the CDR3 DNA reads TGTGCCACCAGTAGGGGAACAGGGACGGACACTGAAGCTTTCTTT.